Below, 26 T cell receptor beta chains from the same sample are listed, as sequenced in a study of cytomegalovirus exposure and HLA in healthy donors. This PCR relied on a set of 60 Vbeta primers and 13 Jbeta primers. Using immunoSEQ multiplex PCR, the repertoire was profiled, and TCRdb retains in-frame clones only, with some absent. The repertoire holds about 190,000 clones, with around 87% as singletons. Material: PBMCs. All receptors derive from a man between 25 and 39 years old in good health and CMV-seronegative.

The V and J genes are TRBV10-2 and TRBJ2-3; 7 nucleotides line up with TRBD2. After removal of 1 base from V and 1 base from J, the junction contained 2 bases not matched to a gene. The germline V gene encodes CDR1 WSHSY and CDR2 SAAADI. The CDR3 contains 15 residues. The CDR3 nucleotides read TGCGCCAGCAGTGAGTTTGGGGGGGGCACAGATACGCAGTATTTT. Its translation: CASSEFGGGTDTQYF.

The chain joins TRBV19 to TRBJ1-5, with D tentatively TRBD1 (5 bases). The V end lost 1 base, the J end lost 3 bases, and 13 bases lay between the germline ends. Germline V gene lookup returns CDR1 LNHDA and CDR2 SQIVND (reference sequence). The CDR3 totals 16 residues. Written as DNA, the CDR3 is TGTGCCAGTAGTATAGGTAGTGTAGGGGACAATCAGCCCCAGCATTTT. Translation: CASSIGSVGDNQPQHF.

The chain carries TRBV19 and TRBJ1-3; maybe TRBD1 (6 bases). The V and J ends lost 4 bases and 0 bases respectively, with 16 bases between them. CDR3 size: 17 residues. The germline V gene has CDR1 LNHDA and CDR2 SQIVND (reference sequence). CDR3 in amino acids: CASSTRTATHSGNTIYF. The DNA for the CDR3 is TGTGCCAGTAGTACCCGGACAGCAACCCACTCTGGAAACACCATATATTTT.

The chain couples TRBV9 to TRBJ1-2, with 7 bases identical to TRBD1. This CDR3 is 14 amino acids long. The germline gives CDR1 SGDLS, CDR2 YYNGEE. V lost 3 bases to trimming and J lost 4 bases; unmatched junction nucleotides: 6. The CDR3 sequence is CASSGLQGSYGYTF. In nucleotides, the CDR3 is TGTGCCAGCAGCGGATTACAGGGGAGCTATGGCTACACCTTC.

The chain couples TRBV5-1 to TRBJ2-7; TRBD2 agrees at 10 bases. Germline V CDR1 and CDR2: SGHRS, YFSETQ. The J segment lost 3 bases and the V segment lost 4 bases, leaving 19 bases of the junction unmatched. This CDR3 has 19 residues. This CDR3 reads CASSREPLDGLAVIYEQYF. The CDR3 region has the DNA TGCGCCAGCAGCCGAGAACCCCTAGACGGACTAGCGGTTATCTACGAGCAGTACTTC.

The chain uses TRBV28 and TRBJ2-2, with 7 bases lining up with TRBD1. Trimming at V came to 10 bases and at J to 3 bases, leaving 8 bases not matched to a gene. Per the germline V gene, CDR1 is MDHEN and CDR2 is SYDVKM. This CDR3 comprises 14 residues. The CDR3 DNA is TGTGCCATCTCCCGACAGGGAGACACCGGGGAGCTGTTTTTT. This translates into CAISRQGDTGELFF. The variable domain in full, completed from reference TRBV28 and TRBJ2-2, reads DVKVTQSSRYLVKRTGEKVFLECVQDMDHENMFWYRQDPGLGLRLIYFSYDVKMKEKGDIPEGYSVSREKKERFSLILESASTNQTSMYLCAISRQGDTGELFFGEGSRLTVL.

The table lists this clone with a count of one. This chain uses TRBV9 with TRBJ2-5; D is undetermined. The CDR3 is 14 amino acids. Germline lookup yields CDR1 SGDLS and CDR2 YYNGEE. Trimming stripped 0 bases from V and 5 bases from J, with 11 bases between. CDR3 sequence (DNA): TGTGCCAGCAGCGTAGTTGGGCAGGCGGAGACCCAGTACTTC. This translates into CASSVVGQAETQYF.

This clone has only a few counts. The chain combines TRBV15 with TRBJ2-1; 10 bases are a match to TRBD2. J gave up 1 base and V 5 bases, and 5 bases lay outside the gene matches. The CDR3 extends over 16 amino acids. Per the germline V gene, CDR1 is LNHNV and CDR2 is YYDKDF (reference sequence). CDR3 bases: TGTGCCACCAGCGCGTCACTAGCGGGATCCTACAATGAGCAGTTCTTC. Its protein is CATSASLAGSYNEQFF.

This chain connects TRBV5-4 to TRBJ1-2, with D tentatively TRBD1 (6 bases). The germline CDR1 and CDR2 sequences are SGHNT and YYREEE (reference sequence). Trimming pared 0 bases from V and 8 bases from J, leaving 11 bases between. This CDR3 region has 13 residues. The CDR3 nucleotides read TGTGCCAGCAGCTTGGACAGGGTGGGCGGCTACACCTTC. The encoded protein is CASSLDRVGGYTF.

This clone was observed once. This chain uses TRBV5-1 with TRBJ2-3; the D gene is possibly TRBD1 (6 bases). This CDR3 region has 14 residues. Germline V CDR1 and CDR2: SGHRS, YFSETQ. V dropped 4 bases and J dropped 2 bases, with 11 bases sitting between them. CDR3 coding DNA: TGCGCCAGCAGCCTCGGACAGTACACAGATACGCAGTATTTT. Translating gives CASSLGQYTDTQYF.

The genes are TRBV6-5 and TRBJ1-2, with D uncertain. This CDR3 comprises 13 residues. Germline V CDR1 and CDR2: MNHEY, SVGAGI. V shed 0 bases and J shed 7 bases, with 9 bases lying between them. Here the CDR3 DNA reads TGTGCCAGCAGTTACTCGAGAGGCGGTGGCTACACCTTC. It translates to CASSYSRGGGYTF.

The rearrangement links TRBV10-3 to TRBJ1-2; D perhaps matches TRBD1 (6 bases). V lost 6 bases to trimming and J lost 5 bases, with 16 bases between them. In germline, CDR1 is ENHRY, CDR2 SYGVKD. The CDR3 runs 14 residues. The CDR3 coding sequence is TGTGCCATCAGGGATATTGGACAGAGTTATGGCTACACCTTC. It specifies CAIRDIGQSYGYTF.

The chain joins TRBV5-5 to TRBJ2-7, with D unresolved. Trimming pared 2 bases from V and 0 bases from J, leaving 18 bases between. The CDR3 sequence is 17 residues long. Per germline, CDR1 SGHKS and CDR2 YYEKEE (reference sequence). CDR3 nucleotides: TGTGCCAGCAGCTTTCTGTCCGGGTCGGGTGGCTCCTACGAGCAGTACTTC. It translates to CASSFLSGSGGSYEQYF.

The chain joins TRBV29-1 to TRBJ1-1, with 9 nucleotides matching TRBD1. Germline-derived CDR1 and CDR2 are SQVTM and ANQGSEA. Trimming cost V 8 bases and J 4 bases; bases outside gene matches: 8. This CDR3 region has 13 residues. The DNA for the CDR3 is TGCAGCACTACAGGGGGCGCTTCCACTGAAGCTTTCTTT. Translation gives CSTTGGASTEAFF. The entire variable domain, with the rest obtained from reference TRBV29-1 and TRBJ1-1, is as follows: SAVISQKPSRDICQRGTSLTIQCQVDSQVTMMFWYRQQPGQSLTLIATANQGSEATYESGFVIDKFPISRPNLTFSTLTVSNMSPEDSSIYLCSTTGGASTEAFFGQGTRLTVV.

The chain links TRBV7-9 to TRBJ2-5, with no clear D. Germline loops: CDR1 SEHNR, CDR2 FQNEAQ (reference sequence). CDR3 length equals 15 residues. V gave up 3 bases and J gave up 0 bases, with 11 bases separating them. CDR3 DNA sequence: TGTGCCAGCAGCTTCCCCCGCGGATACCAAGAGACCCAGTACTTC. This translates into CASSFPRGYQETQYF.

This clone was seen a handful of times. The chain has TRBV5-1 and TRBJ2-3; 9 positions agree with TRBD2. V lost 0 bases and J lost 2; bases outside the gene matches: 1. CDR3 length: 15 residues. CDR1 SGHRS and CDR2 YFSETQ come from the germline V gene. The CDR3 nucleotides are TGCGCCAGCAGCTTGGGACTAGCGGACACAGATACGCAGTATTTT. As protein: CASSLGLADTDTQYF.

This chain links TRBV27 with TRBJ2-7; 13 bases line up with TRBD2. Germline CDR1 and CDR2: MNHEY and SMNVEV (reference sequence). The CDR3 has 18 amino acids. V lost 4 bases, J lost 1 base, and 10 bases stayed unmatched. The CDR3 sequence is CASSYLGLAGAISYEQYF. The CDR3 nucleotides are TGTGCCAGCAGTTACCTCGGACTAGCGGGAGCAATATCCTACGAGCAGTACTTC.

The chain has TRBV10-2 and TRBJ2-1; weak D call: TRBD1 (6 bases). CDR1 is WSHSY, CDR2 SAAADI, per germline. V was shortened by 9 bases and J by 5 bases, with 20 bases between the two germline ends. This CDR3 comprises 15 residues. CDR3 sequence: CARRGQHLTHNEQFF. Written as DNA, the CDR3 is TGCGCCAGAAGAGGACAGCACCTCACCCACAATGAGCAGTTCTTC.

The V gene is TRBV28, the J gene TRBJ2-3; TRBD1 might be the D (5 bases). Germline values: CDR1 MDHEN, CDR2 SYDVKM. The V and J ends lost 5 bases and 0 bases respectively, with 9 bases between them. The CDR3 length is 14 residues. CDR3 protein: CASSADISTDTQYF. The CDR3 nucleotides are TGTGCCAGCAGTGCGGACATAAGCACAGATACGCAGTATTTT.

The rearrangement uses TRBV5-1 and TRBJ2-7; perhaps TRBD2 as D (6 bases). Germline V gene data show CDR1 as SGHRS and CDR2 as YFSETQ. V shed 4 bases and J shed 6 bases, with 14 bases lying between them. The CDR3 is 13 residues long. The CDR3 sequence: CASSLEGRGEQYF. CDR3 coding DNA: TGCGCCAGCAGCCTCGAGGGGCGGGGCGAGCAGTACTTC.

This clone was seen a single time. V gene TRBV6-9 combines with J gene TRBJ2-1; 7 nucleotides match TRBD1. J was trimmed by 2 bases and V by 6 bases; bases with no gene match: 4. The CDR3 is made up of 14 amino acids. The germline gives CDR1 MNHGY, CDR2 SVAAGI. The CDR3 nucleotides read TGTGCCAGCAGCACGGGACAGACCTACAATGAGCAGTTCTTC. Its protein product is CASSTGQTYNEQFF.

This clone was observed a few times. This chain links TRBV5-1 with TRBJ2-1; 9 bases fit TRBD2. Unmatched junction bases numbered 13, after V lost 4 bases and J lost 8 bases. Germline CDR1 is SGHRS and CDR2 is YFSETQ. The CDR3 runs 16 residues. CDR3 sequence (DNA): TGCGCCAGCAGCCCCTCAGGGGCGGGAGGGTGGTATGAGCAGTTCTTC. Its protein product is CASSPSGAGGWYEQFF.

The chain couples TRBV6-6 to TRBJ1-4; 11 nucleotides align to TRBD1. Germline loops: CDR1 MNHNY, CDR2 SVGAGI (reference sequence). V lost 2 bases and J lost 14; bases outside the gene matches: 7. There are 14 residues in the CDR3. CDR3 in DNA: TGTGCCAGCAGTTACACGCGGGACAGGGGGACGCTGTTTTTT. This codes for CASSYTRDRGTLFF.

The V gene is TRBV4-1, the J gene TRBJ2-1; D is possibly TRBD1 (6 bases). The CDR3 consists of 15 residues. The ends were cut back, 3 bases at V and 7 bases at J, with 16 bases in the middle. CDR1 MGHRA and CDR2 YSYEKL come from the germline V gene. The CDR3 region is CASSQEPTGSNEQFF. CDR3 coding DNA: TGCGCCAGCAGCCAGGAACCTACAGGGTCGAATGAGCAGTTCTTC.

CDR3 protein: CASSLAWDRDSYYEQYF. The CDR3 DNA reads TGTGCCAGCAGCTTAGCATGGGACCGGGACAGCTACTACGAGCAGTACTTC. The chain uses TRBV7-9 and TRBJ2-7; 7 nucleotides line up with TRBD1. CDR3 length equals 17 residues. Germline V lookup: CDR1 SEHNR, CDR2 FQNEAQ (reference sequence). Trimming took 0 bases from V and 3 from J; bases not matched to a gene: 11.

V gene TRBV11-3 combines with J gene TRBJ1-1, with no clear D. The V and J ends lost 3 bases and 1 base respectively, with 6 bases between them. The CDR3 is 13 residues long. Germline values: CDR1 SGHNT, CDR2 YENEEA. CDR3 residues: CASSFFGNTEAFF. In DNA form, the CDR3 reads TGTGCCAGCAGCTTCTTCGGGAACACTGAAGCTTTCTTT.